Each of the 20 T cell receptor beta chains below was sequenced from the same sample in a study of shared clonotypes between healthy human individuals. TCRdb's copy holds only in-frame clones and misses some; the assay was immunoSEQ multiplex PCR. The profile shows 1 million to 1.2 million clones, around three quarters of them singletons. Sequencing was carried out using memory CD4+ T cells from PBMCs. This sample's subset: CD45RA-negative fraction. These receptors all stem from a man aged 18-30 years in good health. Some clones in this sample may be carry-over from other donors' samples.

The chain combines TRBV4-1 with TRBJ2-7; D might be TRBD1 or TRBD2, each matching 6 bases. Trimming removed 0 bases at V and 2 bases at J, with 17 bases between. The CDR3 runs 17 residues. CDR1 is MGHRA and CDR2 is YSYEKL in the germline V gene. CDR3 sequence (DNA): TGCGCCAGCAGCCAAGATCTCTCCGGGGGCGCCCCCTACGAGCAGTACTTC. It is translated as CASSQDLSGGAPYEQYF.

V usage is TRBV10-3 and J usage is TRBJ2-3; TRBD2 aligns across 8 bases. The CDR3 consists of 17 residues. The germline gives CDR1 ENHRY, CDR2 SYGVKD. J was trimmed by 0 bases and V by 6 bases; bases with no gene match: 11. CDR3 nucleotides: TGTGCCATCAGCGCGGGACTAGGTCCCTCTAGCACAGATACGCAGTATTTT. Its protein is CAISAGLGPSSTDTQYF.

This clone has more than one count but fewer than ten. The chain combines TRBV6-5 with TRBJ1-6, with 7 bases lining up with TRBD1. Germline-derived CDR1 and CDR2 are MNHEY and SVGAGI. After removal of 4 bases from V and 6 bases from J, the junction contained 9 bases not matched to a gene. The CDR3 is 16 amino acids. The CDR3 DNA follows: TGTGCCAGCAGTTTGACATCGACAGGGACTAATTCACCCCTCCACTTT. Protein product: CASSLTSTGTNSPLHF.

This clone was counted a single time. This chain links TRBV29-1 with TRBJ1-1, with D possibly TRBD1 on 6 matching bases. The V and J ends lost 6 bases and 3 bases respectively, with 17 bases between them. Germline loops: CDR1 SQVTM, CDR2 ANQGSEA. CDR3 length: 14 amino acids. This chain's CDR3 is CSVATGTSDTEAFF. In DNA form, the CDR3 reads TGCAGCGTAGCCACAGGGACTTCGGACACTGAAGCTTTCTTT.

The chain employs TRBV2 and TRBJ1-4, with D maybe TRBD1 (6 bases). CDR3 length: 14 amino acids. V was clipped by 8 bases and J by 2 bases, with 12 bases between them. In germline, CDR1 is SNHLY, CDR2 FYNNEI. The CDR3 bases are TGTGCCAGCGTTAGGGGGTGGACTAATGAAAAACTGTTTTTT. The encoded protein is CASVRGWTNEKLFF. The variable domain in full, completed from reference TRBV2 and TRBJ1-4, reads EPEVTQTPSHQVTQMGQEVILRCVPISNHLYFYWYRQILGQKVEFLVSFYNNEISEKSEIFDDQFSVERPDGSNFTLKIRSTKLEDSAMYFCASVRGWTNEKLFFGSGTQLSVL.

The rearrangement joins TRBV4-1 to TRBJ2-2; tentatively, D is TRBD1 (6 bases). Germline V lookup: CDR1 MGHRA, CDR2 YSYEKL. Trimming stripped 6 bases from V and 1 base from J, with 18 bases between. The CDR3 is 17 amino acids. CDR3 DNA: TGCGCCAGCAGGCCCAAGAGTGCACAGGGGAACACCGGGGAGCTGTTTTTT. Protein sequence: CASRPKSAQGNTGELFF.

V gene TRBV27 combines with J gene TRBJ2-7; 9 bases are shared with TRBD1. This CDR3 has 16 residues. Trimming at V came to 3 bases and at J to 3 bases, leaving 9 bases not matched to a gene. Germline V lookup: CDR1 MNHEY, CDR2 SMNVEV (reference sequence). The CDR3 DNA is TGTGCCAGCAGTTTCAAGGGACAGGGACATCTCTACGAGCAGTACTTC. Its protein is CASSFKGQGHLYEQYF.

DNA of the CDR3: TGTGCCAGCGGCGGGGAGGGGTTGGAGACCCAGTACTTC. Amino acid sequence: CASGGEGLETQYF. V usage is TRBV28 and J usage is TRBJ2-5; 7 nucleotides align to TRBD2. The V and J ends lost 8 bases and 5 bases, in that order; junction bases with no gene match: 8. This CDR3 contains 13 residues. Germline V CDR1 and CDR2: MDHEN, SYDVKM. The variable domain in full, with the rest retrieved from reference TRBV28 and TRBJ2-5, is DVKVTQSSRYLVKRTGEKVFLECVQDMDHENMFWYRQDPGLGLRLIYFSYDVKMKEKGDIPEGYSVSREKKERFSLILESASTNQTSMYLCASGGEGLETQYFGPGTRLLVL.

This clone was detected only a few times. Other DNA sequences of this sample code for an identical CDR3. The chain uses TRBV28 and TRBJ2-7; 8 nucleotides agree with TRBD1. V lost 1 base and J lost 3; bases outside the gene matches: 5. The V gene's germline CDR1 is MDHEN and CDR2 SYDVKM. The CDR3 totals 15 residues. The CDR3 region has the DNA TGTGCCAGCAGTTTATCAGGGGGCGGGGTCTACGAGCAGTACTTC. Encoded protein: CASSLSGGGVYEQYF.

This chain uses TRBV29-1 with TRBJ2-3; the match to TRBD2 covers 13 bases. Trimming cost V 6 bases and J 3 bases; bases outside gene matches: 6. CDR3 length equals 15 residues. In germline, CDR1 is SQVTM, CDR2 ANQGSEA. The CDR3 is CSVAPTSGRTDTQYF. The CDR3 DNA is TGCAGCGTCGCCCCGACTAGCGGGAGGACAGATACGCAGTATTTT.

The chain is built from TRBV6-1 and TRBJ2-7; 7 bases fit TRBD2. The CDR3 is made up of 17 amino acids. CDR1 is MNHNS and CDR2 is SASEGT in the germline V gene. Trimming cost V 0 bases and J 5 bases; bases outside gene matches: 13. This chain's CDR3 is CASSEATGRVLVDEQYF. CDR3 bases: TGTGCCAGCAGTGAAGCGACGGGGAGGGTATTGGTGGACGAGCAGTACTTC.

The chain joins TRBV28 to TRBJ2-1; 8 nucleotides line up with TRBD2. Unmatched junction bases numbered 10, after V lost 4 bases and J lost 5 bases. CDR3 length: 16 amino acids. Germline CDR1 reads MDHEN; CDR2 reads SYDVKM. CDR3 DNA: TGTGCCAGCAGTTCGCCCGTAGCGGGAATAAACAATGAGCAGTTCTTC. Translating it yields CASSSPVAGINNEQFF. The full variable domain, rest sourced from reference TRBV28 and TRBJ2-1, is DVKVTQSSRYLVKRTGEKVFLECVQDMDHENMFWYRQDPGLGLRLIYFSYDVKMKEKGDIPEGYSVSREKKERFSLILESASTNQTSMYLCASSSPVAGINNEQFFGPGTRLTVL.

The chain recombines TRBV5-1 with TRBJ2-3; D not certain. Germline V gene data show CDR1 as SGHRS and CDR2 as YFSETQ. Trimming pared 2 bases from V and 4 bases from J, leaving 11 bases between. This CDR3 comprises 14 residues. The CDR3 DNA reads TGCGCCAGCAGCTTTGACGCTACGCCAGATACGCAGTATTTT. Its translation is CASSFDATPDTQYF.

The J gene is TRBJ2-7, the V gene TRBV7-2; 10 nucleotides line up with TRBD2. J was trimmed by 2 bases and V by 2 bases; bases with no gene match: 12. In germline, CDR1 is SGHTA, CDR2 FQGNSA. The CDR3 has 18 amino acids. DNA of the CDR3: TGTGCCAGCAGCTTAAGCCCCGCTACTAGCGGGGCCCCCTACGAGCAGTACTTC. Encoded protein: CASSLSPATSGAPYEQYF.

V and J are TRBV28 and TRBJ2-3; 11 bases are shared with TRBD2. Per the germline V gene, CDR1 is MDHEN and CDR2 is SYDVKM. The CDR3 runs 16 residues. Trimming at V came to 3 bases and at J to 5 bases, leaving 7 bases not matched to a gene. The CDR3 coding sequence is TGTGCCAGCAGTTTGGTTAGCGGGAGGGGTATAGATACGCAGTATTTT. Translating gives CASSLVSGRGIDTQYF.

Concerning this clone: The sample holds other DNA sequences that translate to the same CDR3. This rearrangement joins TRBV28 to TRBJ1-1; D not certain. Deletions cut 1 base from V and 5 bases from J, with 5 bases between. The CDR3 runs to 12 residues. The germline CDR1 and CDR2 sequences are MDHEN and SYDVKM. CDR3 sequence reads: CASSLLNTEAFF. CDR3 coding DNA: TGTGCCAGCAGTTTATTAAATACTGAAGCTTTCTTT.

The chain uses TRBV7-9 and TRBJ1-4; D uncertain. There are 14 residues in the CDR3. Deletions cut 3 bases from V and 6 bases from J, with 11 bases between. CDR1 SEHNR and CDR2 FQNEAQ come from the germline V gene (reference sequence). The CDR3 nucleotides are TGTGCCAGCAGCTTTCGGCTTACTGATGAAAAACTGTTTTTT. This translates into CASSFRLTDEKLFF.

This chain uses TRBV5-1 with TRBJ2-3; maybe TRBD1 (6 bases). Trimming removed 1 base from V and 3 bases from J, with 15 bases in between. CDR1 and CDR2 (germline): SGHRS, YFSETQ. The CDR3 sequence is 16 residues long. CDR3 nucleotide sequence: TGCGCCAGCAGCTTGAGTCCGGCGCAGGGGACAGATACGCAGTATTTT. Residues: CASSLSPAQGTDTQYF.

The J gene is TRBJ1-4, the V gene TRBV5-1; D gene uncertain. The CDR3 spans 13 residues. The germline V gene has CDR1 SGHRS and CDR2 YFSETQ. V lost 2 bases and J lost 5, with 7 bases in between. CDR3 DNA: TGCGCCAGCAGCTTTGACAAGAATGAAAAACTGTTTTTT. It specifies CASSFDKNEKLFF.

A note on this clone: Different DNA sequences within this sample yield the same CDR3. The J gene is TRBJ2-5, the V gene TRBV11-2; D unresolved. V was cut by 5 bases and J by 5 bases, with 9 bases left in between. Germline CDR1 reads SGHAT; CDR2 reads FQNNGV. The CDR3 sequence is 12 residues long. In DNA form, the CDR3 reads TGTGCCAGCAGCCCCGTGCGGGAGACCCAGTACTTC. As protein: CASSPVRETQYF.